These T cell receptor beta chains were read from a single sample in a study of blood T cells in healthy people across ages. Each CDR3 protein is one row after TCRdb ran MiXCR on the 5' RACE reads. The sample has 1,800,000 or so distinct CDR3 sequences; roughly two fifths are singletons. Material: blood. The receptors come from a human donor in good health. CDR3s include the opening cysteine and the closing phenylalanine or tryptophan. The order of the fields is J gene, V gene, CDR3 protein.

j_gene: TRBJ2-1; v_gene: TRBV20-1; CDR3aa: CSASDGGVPSSYNEQFF
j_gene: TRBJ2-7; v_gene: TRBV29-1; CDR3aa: CSAELSSYEQYF
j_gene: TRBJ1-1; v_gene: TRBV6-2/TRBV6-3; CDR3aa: CASSYSMADMNTKAFF
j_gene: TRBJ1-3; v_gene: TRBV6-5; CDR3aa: CASSPNSYSGNTIYF
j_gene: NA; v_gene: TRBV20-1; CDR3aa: CSASPTYYEQYF
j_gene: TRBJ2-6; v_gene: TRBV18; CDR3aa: CASSPLNGQGEVGGANVLTF
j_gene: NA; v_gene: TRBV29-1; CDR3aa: CSVGAGRTYEQYF
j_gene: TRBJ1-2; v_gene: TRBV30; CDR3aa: CAWSVRQNYGYTF
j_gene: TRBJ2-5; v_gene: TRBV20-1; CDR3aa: CSARYPGQAQETQYF
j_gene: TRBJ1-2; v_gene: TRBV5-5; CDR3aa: CASSPGQGAIGYTF
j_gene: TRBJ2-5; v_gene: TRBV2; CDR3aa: CASSARTSSYNEQYF
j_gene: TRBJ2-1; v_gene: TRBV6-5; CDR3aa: CAGSRSGGYNEQFF
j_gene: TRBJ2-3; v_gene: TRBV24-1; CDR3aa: CATSETSGFTDTQYF
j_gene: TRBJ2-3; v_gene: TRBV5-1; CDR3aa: CASSSGAIRTDTQYF
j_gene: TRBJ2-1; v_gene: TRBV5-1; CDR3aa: CASSLDLWTVTPTSYNEQFF
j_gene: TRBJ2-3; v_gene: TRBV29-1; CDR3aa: CSVERGSGGMLGDTQYF
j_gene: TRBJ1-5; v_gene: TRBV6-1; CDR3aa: CASREGIGLQPQHF
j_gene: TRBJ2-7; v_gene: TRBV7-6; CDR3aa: CANSLFSYEQYF
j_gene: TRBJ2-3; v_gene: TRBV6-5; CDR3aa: CASSYSRLAGDTDTQYF
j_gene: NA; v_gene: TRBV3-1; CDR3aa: CASSQAEQGYEQYF
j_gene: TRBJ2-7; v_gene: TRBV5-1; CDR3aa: CASSPRDPYEQYF
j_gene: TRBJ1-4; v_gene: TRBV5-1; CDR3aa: CASSLGPGEIGEKLFF
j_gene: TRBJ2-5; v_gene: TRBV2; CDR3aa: CASSEEGQYQETQYF
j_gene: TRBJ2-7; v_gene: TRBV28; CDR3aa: CASRGTEWPYEQYF
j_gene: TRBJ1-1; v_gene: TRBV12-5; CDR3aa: CASGLVLETLKGNTEAFF
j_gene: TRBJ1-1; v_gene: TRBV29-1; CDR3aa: CSVDRLSMNTEAFF
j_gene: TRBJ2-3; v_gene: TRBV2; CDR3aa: CASRGPGTDSTDTQYF
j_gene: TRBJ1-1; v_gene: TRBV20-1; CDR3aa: CSAFVEYTEAFF
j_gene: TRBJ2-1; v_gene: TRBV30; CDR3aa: CAWGRGDQQFF
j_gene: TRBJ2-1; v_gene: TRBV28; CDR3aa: CASRPPGTGGKYEQFF
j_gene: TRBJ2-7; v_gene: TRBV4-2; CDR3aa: CASSQEGNRAYEQYF
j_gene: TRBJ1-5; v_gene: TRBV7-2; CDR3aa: CASSLALGTQHF
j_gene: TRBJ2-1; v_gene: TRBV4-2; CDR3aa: CASSQEKGTGDSKQFF
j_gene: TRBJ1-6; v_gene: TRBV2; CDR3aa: CASSETADRATNSPLHF
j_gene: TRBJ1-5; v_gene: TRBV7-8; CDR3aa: CASSPRITGITQPQHF
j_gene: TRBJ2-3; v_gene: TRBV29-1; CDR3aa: CSVGRAEWAQYF
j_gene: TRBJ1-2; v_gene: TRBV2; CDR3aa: CASENAGTGVNGYTF
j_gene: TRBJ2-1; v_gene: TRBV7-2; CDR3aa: CASTSVAGVREQFF
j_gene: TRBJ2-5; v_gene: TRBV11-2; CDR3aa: CASSSGTSGGWEETQYF